The 25 T cell receptor beta chains below were found in one sample sequenced in a study of blood T cells in healthy people across ages. The second PCR ran roughly 7 to 12 cycles with a sample-barcoded 5' primer and J-beta primers. Each CDR3 protein is one row after TCRdb ran MiXCR on the 5' RACE reads. The sample has hundreds of thousands of distinct CDR3 sequences, 32% seen once. Material: blood. These TCRs come from a woman older than 75 in good health.

This clonotype was counted ten times or more. V gene TRBV7-8 combines with J gene TRBJ1-2; D is unclear. The CDR3 loop spans 16 amino acids. The V and J ends lost 1 base and 1 base respectively, with 13 bases between them. Germline CDR1 reads SGHVS; CDR2 reads FQNEAQ. The CDR3 spells CASSLDPRVVNYGYTF. The DNA of the CDR3 is TGTGCCAGCAGCTTAGACCCTCGGGTAGTTAACTATGGCTACACCTTC.

This clonotype turned up a few times. The chain combines TRBV7-9 with TRBJ1-6; TRBD1 matches at 8 bases. Trimming at V came to 3 bases and at J to 8 bases, leaving 15 bases not matched to a gene. Germline lookup yields CDR1 SEHNR and CDR2 FQNEAQ (reference sequence). The CDR3 totals 18 residues. CDR3 sequence (DNA): TGTGCCAGCAGCTTTTCTTTGGGACAGGTGAATAGGGATTCACCCCTCCACTTT. It yields the protein CASSFSLGQVNRDSPLHF. Full variable domain (remainder filled in from reference TRBV7-9 and TRBJ1-6): DTGVSQNPRHKITKRGQNVTFRCDPISEHNRLYWYRQTLGQGPEFLTYFQNEAQLEKSRLLSDRFSAERPKGSFSTLEIQRTEQGDSAMYLCASSFSLGQVNRDSPLHFGNGTRLTVT.

The rearrangement uses TRBV6-5 and TRBJ2-2; D may be TRBD2 (5 bases). This CDR3 spans 15 amino acids. The germline V gene encodes CDR1 MNHEY and CDR2 SVGAGI. The V end was cut by 2 bases, the J end by 3 bases, with 10 bases between. The CDR3 region is CASSYRLRDTGELFF. In DNA, the CDR3 is TGTGCCAGCAGTTACCGCCTGAGGGACACCGGGGAGCTGTTTTTT.

This clonotype appeared many times. The rearrangement joins TRBV4-1 to TRBJ2-3; 7 positions match TRBD1. Germline V gives CDR1 MGHRA, CDR2 YSYEKL. The CDR3 has 17 amino acids. Trimming at V came to 1 base and at J to 5 bases, leaving 12 bases not matched to a gene. The CDR3 protein is CASSQGLGGLPIDTQYF. CDR3 sequence (DNA): TGCGCCAGCAGCCAAGGGTTAGGGGGCCTCCCTATAGATACGCAGTATTTT.

Ten or more counts support this clonotype. The genes are TRBV10-3 and TRBJ2-5, with D perhaps matching TRBD1 or TRBD2 (5 bases each). The CDR3 is 13 residues long. V lost 3 bases, J lost 5 bases, and 10 bases lay in between. Germline V gives CDR1 ENHRY, CDR2 SYGVKD. The CDR3 sequence: CAISDVEGETQYF. The CDR3 nucleotides read TGTGCCATCAGTGATGTCGAGGGGGAGACCCAGTACTTC.

V and J are TRBV28 and TRBJ1-2; D not resolved. V dropped 4 bases and J dropped 1 base, with 10 bases sitting between them. Looked up from germline, CDR1 is MDHEN and CDR2 is SYDVKM. CDR3 size: 14 residues. In DNA, the CDR3 is TGTGCCAGCAGTTCCGCCGGGATTAACTATGGCTACACCTTC. Protein sequence: CASSSAGINYGYTF.

The gene calls are TRBV3-1 and TRBJ2-7; no clear D gene. CDR1 is LGHDT and CDR2 is YNNKEL in the germline V gene (reference sequence). This CDR3 is built from 13 residues. Trimming stripped 3 bases from V and 3 bases from J, with 9 bases between. This chain's CDR3 is CASSHPPGYEQYF. The CDR3 region has the DNA TGTGCCAGCAGCCATCCGCCCGGCTACGAGCAGTACTTC.

This clonotype was counted at least ten times. V and J are TRBV6-5 and TRBJ1-4, with 7 bases lining up with TRBD1. V dropped 9 bases and J dropped 7; count of bases not matched to a gene: 11. The CDR3 length is 14 residues. The germline V gene encodes CDR1 MNHEY and CDR2 SVGAGI. The CDR3 sequence: CASSRGGQPEKLFF. As DNA, the CDR3 is TGTGCCAGTTCAAGAGGGGGCCAACCTGAAAAACTGTTTTTT.

This clonotype was found many times. This chain uses TRBV3-1 with TRBJ2-5; D is possibly TRBD1 or TRBD2 (6 bases each). The CDR3 has 16 amino acids. With 7 bases removed from V and 5 bases from J, the gap between germline ends came to 23 bases. The germline CDR1 and CDR2 sequences are LGHDT and YNNKEL (reference sequence). CDR3 region: CASNPSGGGHWETQYF. CDR3 DNA sequence: TGTGCCAGCAACCCTTCAGGAGGGGGACATTGGGAGACCCAGTACTTC.

This clonotype has just a few counts. The chain couples TRBV30 to TRBJ1-1; D not certain. Germline loops: CDR1 GTSNPN, CDR2 SVGIG (reference sequence). Trimming shortened V by 1 base and J by 1 base, and 10 bases separated the two germline ends. CDR3 length equals 14 residues. The CDR3 sequence: CAWSGEIQNTEAFF. Written as DNA, the CDR3 is TGTGCCTGGAGTGGGGAAATCCAGAACACTGAAGCTTTCTTT.

This clonotype was detected ten times or more. The chain recombines TRBV7-9 with TRBJ1-4; 7 bases fit TRBD1. The CDR3 contains 14 residues. From germline, CDR1 is SEHNR and CDR2 FQNEAQ (reference sequence). The trim removed 1 base at V and 4 bases at J, leaving 0 bases unmatched. The CDR3 protein is CASSLGQGNEKLFF. The CDR3 DNA follows: TGTGCCAGCAGCTTAGGACAGGGTAATGAAAAACTGTTTTTT.

V is TRBV29-1 and J is TRBJ2-7; D remains ambiguous. The germline V gene encodes CDR1 SQVTM and CDR2 ANQGSEA. Trimming removed 3 bases from V and 5 bases from J, with 14 bases in between. The CDR3 has 13 amino acids. The CDR3 nucleotides are TGCAGCGTTGAGAGAGCAGGTACCCACGAGCAGTACTTC. This sequence encodes CSVERAGTHEQYF.

CDR3 DNA: TGTGCCAGCAATTGGCGATCCGGTGACACCATATATTTT. This codes for CASNWRSGDTIYF. The J gene is TRBJ1-3, the V gene TRBV6-2 or TRBV6-3; D is uncertain. In germline, CDR1 is MNHEY, CDR2 SVGEGT. The CDR3 covers 13 residues. Trimming shortened V by 7 bases and J by 8 bases, and 15 bases separated the two germline ends.

The table lists this clonotype with many counts. This chain joins TRBV18 and TRBJ2-7, with D tentatively TRBD1 (6 bases). Trimming cost V 5 bases and J 6 bases, with 17 bases left between them. Germline V CDR1 and CDR2: KGHSH, LQKENI. The CDR3 totals 14 residues. Written as DNA, the CDR3 is TGTGCCAGCTCAGCATCACAGGGTAAGGTCGAGCAGTACTTC. It codes for CASSASQGKVEQYF.

This clonotype was detected ten times or more. The rearrangement joins TRBV4-3 to TRBJ1-1; tentative D call: TRBD1 (5 bases). Per germline, CDR1 LGHNA and CDR2 YSLEER. The CDR3 is 16 amino acids. Trimming shortened V by 0 bases and J by 0 bases, and 11 bases separated the two germline ends. CDR3 DNA: TGCGCCAGCAGCCAAGATATCAGACAGATGAACACTGAAGCTTTCTTT. It specifies CASSQDIRQMNTEAFF.

With respect to this clonotype: Given a much more abundant clone one base away, this may be a read error. CDR3: CASRQTGGSYEQYF. CDR3 bases: TGTGCCAGCAGGCAGACAGGGGGCTCCTACGAGCAGTACTTC. The chain carries TRBV6-6 and TRBJ2-7; the match to TRBD1 covers 9 bases. V gave up 6 bases and J gave up 0 bases; unmatched junction bases: 3. Germline assignment: CDR1 MNHNY and CDR2 SVGAGI (reference sequence). The CDR3 is made up of 14 amino acids.

This clonotype was recorded a few times. This sequence joins TRBV10-2 and TRBJ2-7; a weak D match, TRBD1 (6 bases). V lost 4 bases, J lost 7 bases, and 17 bases lay in between. Germline V gives CDR1 WSHSY, CDR2 SAAADI. CDR3 size: 14 residues. The CDR3 here is CASSAFDRTGEQYF. CDR3 nucleotides: TGCGCCAGCAGTGCCTTCGACAGGACGGGGGAGCAGTACTTC.

The rearrangement links TRBV20-1 to TRBJ2-2; 15 bases agree with TRBD2. Germline V gene lookup returns CDR1 DFQATT and CDR2 SNEGSKA (reference sequence). This CDR3 has 17 amino acids. Unmatched junction bases numbered 9, after V lost 5 bases and J lost 5 bases. The CDR3 region has the DNA TGCAGTGCTTCCGGACTAGCGGGGGGGCCCAGGACCGGGGAGCTGTTTTTT. Its protein product is CSASGLAGGPRTGELFF.

This chain joins TRBV7-2 and TRBJ1-3, with TRBD1 identical over 8 bases. V shed 4 bases, J shed 6 bases, and the junction held 8 bases outside the gene matches. This CDR3 has 15 amino acids. Germline V CDR1 and CDR2: SGHTA, FQGNSA. CDR3 nucleotide sequence: TGTGCCAGCAGCTCACGAACACAGGGGGTAAACACCATATATTTT. It specifies CASSSRTQGVNTIYF.

V usage is TRBV5-1 and J usage is TRBJ2-1, with 8 bases that match TRBD2. The V gene end was trimmed by 3 bases and the J gene end by 2 bases; junction bases not matched to a gene: 7. CDR3 size: 16 residues. Looked up from germline, CDR1 is SGHRS and CDR2 is YFSETQ. Here the CDR3 DNA reads TGCGCCAGCAGCTCGAAGGCGGGAGGAACCTACAATGAGCAGTTCTTC. Protein sequence: CASSSKAGGTYNEQFF.

This clonotype has a count of ten or more. A clone one base away is much larger, so this may be a read error. The chain combines TRBV25-1 with TRBJ2-6, with D possibly being TRBD1 (5 bases). The CDR3 covers 14 residues. CDR1 is MGHDK and CDR2 is SYGVNS in the germline V gene. The CDR3 DNA follows: TGTGCCAGCAGTGACAGCTCTGGGGCCAACGTCCGGACTTTC. This codes for CASSDSSGANVRTF.

This clonotype occurred many times. The V and J genes are TRBV29-1 and TRBJ1-4; D call uncertain. V lost 7 bases and J lost 8, with 17 bases in between. The CDR3 has 13 residues. The germline V gene has CDR1 SQVTM and CDR2 ANQGSEA. CDR3: CSARHSSGEKLFF. The DNA of the CDR3 is TGCAGCGCCCGACACTCCAGTGGAGAAAAACTGTTTTTT.

This clonotype has at least ten counts. The V gene is TRBV20-1, the J gene TRBJ2-4; 11 nucleotides align to TRBD2. The germline V gene encodes CDR1 DFQATT and CDR2 SNEGSKA (reference sequence). V lost 0 bases, J lost 2 bases, and 6 bases stayed unmatched. This CDR3 is 17 amino acids long. CDR3 sequence reads: CSARDLAGGGTKNIQYF. CDR3 DNA: TGCAGTGCTAGAGACCTAGCGGGGGGTGGAACCAAAAACATTCAGTACTTC.

This clonotype was counted many times. The rearrangement links TRBV12-3 or TRBV12-4 to TRBJ2-3; 8 positions match TRBD2. This CDR3 spans 16 amino acids. V was pared by 8 bases and J by 4 bases, with 14 bases of the junction left unmatched. This chain's CDR3 is CASVVTGLVRPDTQYF. In DNA form, the CDR3 reads TGTGCCAGCGTAGTAACGGGACTAGTTCGTCCAGATACGCAGTATTTT.

As to this clonotype: A much larger clone differs by one base, so this may be a read error. The rearrangement links TRBV2 to TRBJ2-5; D gene ambiguous. Germline lookup yields CDR1 SNHLY and CDR2 FYNNEI. The CDR3 length is 12 residues. The CDR3 protein is CVSEREQETQYF. The CDR3, as DNA: TGTGTCAGTGAAAGGGAACAAGAGACCCAGTACTTC. The full variable domain, with the rest looked up from reference TRBV2 and TRBJ2-5, is EPEVTQTPSHQVTQMGQEVILRCVPISNHLYFYWYRQILGQKVEFLVSFYNNEISEKSEIFDDQFSVERPDGSNFTLKIRSTKLEDSAMYFCVSEREQETQYFGPGTRLLVL.